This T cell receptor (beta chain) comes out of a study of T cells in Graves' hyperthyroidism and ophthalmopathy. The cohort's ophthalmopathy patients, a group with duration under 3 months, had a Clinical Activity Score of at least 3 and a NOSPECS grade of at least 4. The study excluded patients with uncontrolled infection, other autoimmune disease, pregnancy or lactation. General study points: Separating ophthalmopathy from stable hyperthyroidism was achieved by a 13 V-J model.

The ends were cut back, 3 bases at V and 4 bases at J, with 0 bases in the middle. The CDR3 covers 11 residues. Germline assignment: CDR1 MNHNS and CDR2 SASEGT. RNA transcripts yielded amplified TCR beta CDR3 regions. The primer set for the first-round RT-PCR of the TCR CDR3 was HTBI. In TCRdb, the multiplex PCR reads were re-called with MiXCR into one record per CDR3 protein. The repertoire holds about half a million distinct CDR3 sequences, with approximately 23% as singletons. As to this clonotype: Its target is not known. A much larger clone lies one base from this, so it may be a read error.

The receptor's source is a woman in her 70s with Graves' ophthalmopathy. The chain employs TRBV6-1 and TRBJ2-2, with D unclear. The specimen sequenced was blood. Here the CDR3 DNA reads TGTGCCAGCAGTGACACCGGGGAGCTGTTTTTT. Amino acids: CASSDTGELFF.